These 9 T cell receptor beta chains came from one sample sequenced in a study of T-cell memory formation after mild COVID-19. Using its own MiXCR run on the 5' RACE reads, TCRdb lists one record per CDR3 protein. Altogether about 540,000 distinct CDR3 sequences are present, approximately 20% being singletons, with the ten largest covering approximately 12%. Sequenced: PBMCs or a T cell subset sorted from them (not recorded which). The source of these receptors is an adult woman who had mild COVID-19 (a few samples of this study predate the infection). Cell type and time point are not known.

This rearrangement joins TRBV20-1 to TRBJ2-3; no firm D call. Trimming took 1 base from V and 0 from J, leaving 5 bases between them. CDR1 and CDR2 (germline): DFQATT, SNEGSKA (reference sequence). The CDR3 loop spans 13 amino acids. This chain's CDR3 is CSARVISTDTQYF. The DNA for the CDR3 is TGCAGTGCTAGAGTTATAAGCACAGATACGCAGTATTTT.

V usage is TRBV7-9 and J usage is TRBJ2-3; D is ambiguous. CDR3 length: 14 residues. The V end was cut by 5 bases, the J end by 2 bases, with 11 bases between. Germline values: CDR1 SEHNR, CDR2 FQNEAQ (reference sequence). CDR3 bases: TGTGCCAGCAGCCTCCACGGCCCCACAGATACGCAGTATTTT. Translated: CASSLHGPTDTQYF.

This chain links TRBV4-3 with TRBJ1-3, with D unresolved. The V and J ends lost 1 base and 0 bases respectively, with 13 bases between them. This CDR3 contains 17 residues. Germline CDR1 is LGHNA and CDR2 is YSLEER. The chain's CDR3 is CASSQGVAGGSGNTIYF. The CDR3, as DNA: TGCGCCAGCAGCCAAGGTGTAGCGGGAGGCTCTGGAAACACCATATATTTT.

This clonotype has more than one count but fewer than ten. The chain recombines TRBV25-1 with TRBJ1-1; D gene unclear. The CDR3 runs 16 residues. Per the germline V gene, CDR1 is MGHDK and CDR2 is SYGVNS. V dropped 0 bases and J dropped 1 base, with 12 bases sitting between them. The CDR3: CASSEYRGSSNTEAFF. In DNA form, the CDR3 reads TGTGCCAGCAGTGAATATCGGGGTTCATCGAACACTGAAGCTTTCTTT. Combining the CDR3 with reference TRBV25-1 and TRBJ1-1 gives the whole variable domain EADIYQTPRYLVIGTGKKITLECSQTMGHDKMYWYQQDPGMELHLIHYSYGVNSTEKGDLSSESTVSRIRTEHFPLTLESARPSHTSQYLCASSEYRGSSNTEAFFGQGTRLTVV.

This clonotype was detected a few times. This rearrangement joins TRBV7-8 to TRBJ1-5; 8 bases match TRBD1. Germline CDR1 and CDR2: SGHVS and FQNEAQ. Losses at the gene ends were 5 bases for V and 2 bases for J; bases not matched to a gene: 11. This CDR3 comprises 17 residues. The CDR3 DNA sequence: TGTGCCAGCAGCCCTTGGGACAGGTTGGATGGCAATCAGCCCCAGCATTTT. It codes for CASSPWDRLDGNQPQHF.

This clonotype occurred many times. An end of the junction differs from the germline gene, which may be a read error. This chain uses TRBV7-2 with TRBJ2-7; D remains unclear. The CDR3 has 13 amino acids. Germline V gene lookup returns CDR1 SGHTA and CDR2 FQGNSA. CDR3 amino acids: CASSLGGHYEQYF. CDR3 DNA: TGTGCCAGCAGTTTAGGCGGTCACTACGAGCAGTACTTC.

This chain joins TRBV3-2 and TRBJ2-7; the table calls TRBD1, which could not be checked here. TRBV3-2 is tagged as a pseudogene. CDR3 length equals 15 residues. CDR3 sequence reads: CASSQPDRGPGKQYF. The CDR3 coding sequence is TGTGCCAGCAGCCAGCCAGACAGGGGCCCGGGGAAGCAGTACTTC.

This clonotype appeared a single time. The V gene is TRBV14, the J gene TRBJ2-1; no clear D gene. V lost 4 bases, J lost 0 bases, and 13 bases lay in between. The CDR3 is 16 residues long. The germline CDR1 and CDR2 sequences are SGHDN and FVKESK. The CDR3 loop reads CASSPRGVVSYNEQFF. The CDR3 DNA reads TGTGCCAGCAGCCCTCGCGGTGTGGTCTCCTACAATGAGCAGTTCTTC.

This clonotype was picked up a small number of times. V usage is TRBV12-3 or TRBV12-4 and J usage is TRBJ2-3; 11 bases fit TRBD2. J was trimmed by 3 bases and V by 6 bases; bases with no gene match: 5. This CDR3 is built from 15 residues. CDR3 sequence: CASRVAGGQTDTQYF. DNA for the CDR3: TGTGCCAGCAGGGTAGCGGGGGGGCAGACAGATACGCAGTATTTT.